This TCR beta chain was recorded in a study of Ad26.COV2.S vaccination and SARS-CoV-2 variants. Findings and caveats of the study: Participants in the vaccine arm had higher spike-specific TCR breadth; placebo recipients had lower. Non-spike TCR breadth did not differ much between vaccine and placebo recipients.

V lost 6 bases, J lost 5 bases, and 25 bases lay in between. CDR1 and CDR2 from the germline V gene are SGHDN and FVKESK. The CDR3 is made up of 17 amino acids. This clone was seen just once. What it recognizes is unknown. Treatment defined: 19 received Ad26.COV2.S at low or high dose, single or two shots; five or six received placebo; per-sample allocation not given. Sampling occurred on day 63 after the first vaccine or placebo injection. What was given as vaccine was an Ad26 vector encoding Wuhan-strain SARS-CoV-2 spike. Profiling relied on immunoSEQ multiplex PCR, and the TCRdb table lists in-frame clones only, not all of them. This sample has some 300,000 clones, with 85% to 90% found just once.

This sequence joins TRBV14 and TRBJ1-1; D is unclear. Sequenced material: peripheral blood, taken in a trial of Ad26.COV2.S vaccine versus placebo. This TCR came from a person between 18 and 59 years old who received the Ad26.COV2.S COVID-19 vaccine or a placebo. This CDR3 is CASRGNSLVGSGTEAFF. CDR3 sequence (DNA): TGTGCCAGCAGAGGCAACTCTCTCGTGGGCTCGGGAACTGAAGCTTTCTTT.